The 22 T cell receptor beta chains below come from one sample, sequenced in a study of blood T cells in healthy people across ages. A second PCR of about 6 to 11 cycles used a sample-barcoded 5' primer and a J-beta primer mix. TCRdb processed the 5' RACE reads anew with MiXCR; each CDR3 protein has one entry. The table has 590,000 or so distinct CDR3 sequences, roughly 31% seen once; the top ten hold around 14%. Sequenced: blood. The receptors come from a woman of 80 years or more in good health.

The chain carries TRBV6-1 and TRBJ1-5, with D possibly matching TRBD1 (5 bases). Trimming took 10 bases from V and 7 from J, leaving 20 bases between them. Looked up from germline, CDR1 is MNHNS and CDR2 is SASEGT. The CDR3 loop spans 14 amino acids. In DNA, the CDR3 is TGTGCCACTAAAGAGGGGCAGGGAAGGCAGCCCCAGCATTTT. Encoded protein: CATKEGQGRQPQHF.

In its sample, this clonotype was seen many times. The rearrangement uses TRBV29-1 and TRBJ1-1, with a weak D call TRBD1 (5 bases). Trimming pared 2 bases from V and 8 bases from J, leaving 9 bases between. Germline V gives CDR1 SQVTM, CDR2 ANQGSEA. The CDR3 covers 11 residues. The CDR3 reads CSVESPGEAFF. The CDR3 DNA is TGCAGCGTTGAATCTCCAGGGGAAGCTTTCTTT.

The table lists this clonotype with many counts. This chain links TRBV5-5 with TRBJ2-7; 10 positions agree with TRBD1. Germline V gene data show CDR1 as SGHKS and CDR2 as YYEKEE (reference sequence). V was clipped by 4 bases and J by 4 bases; unmatched bases: 8. The CDR3 is 15 residues long. CDR3 nucleotide sequence: TGTGCCAGCAGCGCAGCTGACAGGGGGCGATACGAGCAGTACTTC. It is translated as CASSAADRGRYEQYF. Filled out from reference TRBV5-5 and TRBJ2-7, the complete variable domain reads DAGVTQSPTHLIKTRGQQVTLRCSPISGHKSVSWYQQVLGQGPQFIFQYYEKEERGRGNFPDRFSARQFPNYSSELNVNALLLGDSALYLCASSAADRGRYEQYFGPGTRLTVT.

To note about this clonotype: A much larger clone sits a single nucleotide away, making a read error possible. The genes are TRBV7-2 and TRBJ2-5, with 11 bases matching TRBD1. Germline CDR1 and CDR2: SGHTA and FQGNSA. CDR3 length: 15 amino acids. V dropped 2 bases and J dropped 11; count of bases not matched to a gene: 10. This chain's CDR3 is CASSLLGQGDVEQYF. The DNA for the CDR3 is TGTGCCAGCAGCTTATTGGGACAGGGGGACGTTGAGCAGTACTTC. Complete variable domain (other parts from reference TRBV7-2 and TRBJ2-5): GAGVSQSPSNKVTEKGKDVELRCDPISGHTALYWYRQSLGQGLEFLIYFQGNSAPDKSGLPSDRFSAERTGGSVSTLTIQRTQQEDSAVYLCASSLLGQGDVEQYFGPGTRLLVL.

In this sample, this clonotype turned up many times. The chain combines TRBV5-8 with TRBJ2-1, with 7 bases matching TRBD2. From germline, CDR1 is SGHTS and CDR2 YDEGEE. The ends lost 3 bases at V and 4 bases at J; junction bases unmatched: 7. The CDR3 has 15 amino acids. The CDR3 nucleotides are TGTGCCAGCAGCTCCGGGACTACCACATACAATGAGCAGTTCTTC. Translation: CASSSGTTTYNEQFF.

This clonotype was counted at least ten times. This sequence joins TRBV5-1 and TRBJ2-7, with TRBD1 matching over 9 bases. The CDR3 has 14 residues. V lost 4 bases to trimming and J lost 5 bases; unmatched junction nucleotides: 7. Germline V gene lookup returns CDR1 SGHRS and CDR2 YFSETQ. The chain's CDR3 is CASSLRGQGNEQYF. CDR3 DNA: TGCGCCAGCAGCCTGCGGGGACAGGGTAACGAGCAGTACTTC.

The rearrangement joins TRBV2 to TRBJ1-2, with a weak D call TRBD1 (5 bases). Germline V gene sequence: CDR1 SNHLY, CDR2 FYNNEI. CDR3 length equals 13 residues. The V and J ends lost 2 bases and 8 bases respectively, with 12 bases between them. The CDR3 DNA is TGTGCCAGCAGTGAACGAGGGACGGGCGGCTACACCTTC. Its protein is CASSERGTGGYTF.

Ten or more counts support this clonotype. V usage is TRBV9 and J usage is TRBJ2-7, with no clear D. The CDR3 loop spans 14 amino acids. V was shortened by 0 bases and J by 0 bases, with 7 bases between the two germline ends. Looked up from germline, CDR1 is SGDLS and CDR2 is YYNGEE. CDR3 protein: CASSVVPSSYEQYF. CDR3 nucleotide sequence: TGTGCCAGCAGCGTAGTGCCGAGCTCCTACGAGCAGTACTTC.

The table lists this clonotype with many counts. The chain joins TRBV12-3 or TRBV12-4 to TRBJ2-7; 9 positions match TRBD1. The CDR3 is made up of 14 amino acids. With 7 bases clipped from V and 3 bases from J, the junction kept 7 bases outside the gene matches. CDR3 sequence: CASTPTGQGYEQYF. The CDR3 bases are TGTGCCAGCACCCCAACGGGACAGGGCTACGAGCAGTACTTC.

As concerns this clonotype: A much larger clone lies one base from this, so it may be a read error. It is likely a read error, because the conserved phenylalanine at the end of the CDR3 is missing. The chain uses TRBV7-9 and TRBJ1-1; D is ambiguous. Between the trimmed V and J ends, which lost 7 bases and 1 base, there was a span of 7 bases. CDR3 length equals 12 residues. Germline CDR1 and CDR2: SEHNR and FQNEAQ (reference sequence). The CDR3 nucleotides read TGTGCCAGCAAGGCGGGGAACACTGAAGCTTTCTAT. This gives the protein CASKAGNTEAFY.

A few counts support this clonotype. The chain links TRBV20-1 to TRBJ2-7; either TRBD1 or TRBD2 may supply D (8 bases each). V was pared by 3 bases and J by 2 bases, with 17 bases between. Germline CDR1 DFQATT, CDR2 SNEGSKA (reference sequence). CDR3 length equals 15 residues. The CDR3, as DNA: TGCAGTGCTAGGATAGCGGGACAGGAAACCTACGAGCAGTACTTC. This gives the protein CSARIAGQETYEQYF.

This clonotype was seen more than once but under ten times. The chain employs TRBV18 and TRBJ1-1; D might be TRBD1 (6 bases). Germline V CDR1 and CDR2: KGHSH, LQKENI. The CDR3 is 15 residues long. Trimming took off 3 bases at V and 2 bases at J, with 13 bases between the two ends. CDR3 nucleotides: TGTGCCAGCTCACCCAAAAGGACAGATAACACTGAAGCTTTCTTT. Translation gives CASSPKRTDNTEAFF.

This clonotype was recorded a few times. This chain joins TRBV5-6 and TRBJ1-1; no reliable D call. This CDR3 spans 15 amino acids. Trimming stripped 1 base from V and 1 base from J, with 11 bases between. Germline CDR1 SGHDT, CDR2 YYEEEE. The CDR3 DNA is TGTGCCAGCAGCTTGACGCGAGGTCAGAACACTGAAGCTTTCTTT. It translates to CASSLTRGQNTEAFF. The full variable domain, with the rest looked up from reference TRBV5-6 and TRBJ1-1, is DAGVTQSPTHLIKTRGQQVTLRCSPKSGHDTVSWYQQALGQGPQFIFQYYEEEERQRGNFPDRFSGHQFPNYSSELNVNALLLGDSALYLCASSLTRGQNTEAFFGQGTRLTVV.

The sample holds many counts of this clonotype. This chain uses TRBV2 with TRBJ2-7; D possibly corresponds to TRBD2 (6 bases). The CDR3 spans 15 residues. The V gene's germline CDR1 is SNHLY and CDR2 FYNNEI. V gave up 4 bases and J gave up 0 bases, with 13 bases separating them. CDR3 in amino acids: CASSAGGNPSYEQYF. CDR3 DNA sequence: TGTGCCAGCAGTGCCGGGGGTAACCCCTCCTACGAGCAGTACTTC.

Remarks on this clonotype: This may stem from a read error, because a much larger clone lies one nucleotide away. The CDR3 DNA is TGCGCCAGCAGCGTAGAAGTAGGCGATATTTCACCCCCCCACTTT. This translates into CASSVEVGDISPPHF. This sequence joins TRBV5-1 and TRBJ1-6; D is unresolved. Germline CDR1 SGHRS, CDR2 YFSETQ. This CDR3 comprises 15 residues.

The table lists this clonotype with many counts. This chain links TRBV4-2 with TRBJ1-6, with 9 bases fitting TRBD1. In germline, CDR1 is LGHNA, CDR2 YNFKEQ. The CDR3 sequence is 17 residues long. Trimming at V came to 3 bases and at J to 2 bases, leaving 5 bases not matched to a gene. As DNA, the CDR3 is TGTGCCAGCAGCCATCGGACAGGGGAAACCTATAATTCACCCCTCCACTTT. It yields the protein CASSHRTGETYNSPLHF.

In regard to this clonotype: A much larger clone lies a single base off, so this may be a read error. The CDR3 does not end in the conserved phenylalanine or tryptophan, so this is likely a read error. DNA for the CDR3: TGTGCCAGCAGCCCAACCGAGGTCCTAACTTATTATGGCTACACCTGC. It codes for CASSPTEVLTYYGYTC. J is TRBJ1-2 and V is TRBV6-5; the D is unclear. The CDR3 extends over 16 amino acids. V lost 6 bases, J lost 5 bases, and 22 bases lay in between. The germline CDR1 and CDR2 sequences are MNHEY and SVGAGI.

The chain recombines TRBV29-1 with TRBJ2-1; D is uncertain. V was trimmed by 0 bases and J by 1 base, leaving 4 bases between them. The CDR3 contains 13 residues. Germline lookup yields CDR1 SQVTM and CDR2 ANQGSEA. The CDR3 region has the DNA TGCAGCGTTGAAGATCTTTCCTACAATGAGCAGTTCTTC. This translates into CSVEDLSYNEQFF.

Points on this clonotype: A far larger clone is a single base away, which makes a read error likely. The chain joins TRBV5-1 to TRBJ2-1, with D maybe TRBD2 (6 bases). The CDR3 runs to 13 residues. V gave up 4 bases and J gave up 6 bases, with 11 bases separating them. Germline loops: CDR1 SGHRS, CDR2 YFSETQ. The DNA for the CDR3 is TGCGCCAGCAGCCTAGGACTATTCAATGAGCAGTTCTTC. It is translated as CASSLGLFNEQFF.

Only a few counts were recorded for this clonotype. J is TRBJ1-1 and V is TRBV29-1; maybe TRBD1 (5 bases). The germline V and J ends were trimmed by 5 bases and 1 base, with 14 bases remaining between them. Germline assignment: CDR1 SQVTM and CDR2 ANQGSEA. The CDR3 is made up of 14 amino acids. The CDR3 spells CSVKRGETNTEAFF. The CDR3 region has the DNA TGCAGCGTTAAGAGGGGAGAGACGAACACTGAAGCTTTCTTT. Looking up the rest from reference TRBV29-1 and TRBJ1-1 gives the full variable domain: SAVISQKPSRDICQRGTSLTIQCQVDSQVTMMFWYRQQPGQSLTLIATANQGSEATYESGFVIDKFPISRPNLTFSTLTVSNMSPEDSSIYLCSVKRGETNTEAFFGQGTRLTVV.

The chain links TRBV29-1 to TRBJ1-2, with D possibly matching TRBD1 (6 bases). V lost 5 bases to trimming and J lost 6 bases, with 10 bases between them. Germline loops: CDR1 SQVTM, CDR2 ANQGSEA. This CDR3 region has 11 residues. CDR3 loop: CSVQGSDGYTF. The CDR3 bases are TGCAGCGTTCAGGGGAGTGATGGCTACACCTTC.

Ten or more counts support this clonotype. The rearrangement joins TRBV6-1 to TRBJ2-7; D may be TRBD1 or TRBD2 (5 bases each). The length of the CDR3 is 14 residues. Trimming stripped 0 bases from V and 0 bases from J, with 6 bases between. CDR1 and CDR2 from the germline V gene are MNHNS and SASEGT. The CDR3 loop is CASSEAGTSYEQYF. The CDR3 DNA sequence: TGTGCCAGCAGTGAAGCAGGGACCTCCTACGAGCAGTACTTC.